Listed here are 28 T cell receptor beta chains from one sample, sequenced in a study of blood T cell repertoires in COVID-19. The assay was immunoSEQ multiplex PCR, and TCRdb's table has in-frame clones only and misses some. The sample yields about 130,000 clones, 75% to 85% seen once. The sample taken for sequencing was peripheral blood. These receptors were obtained from a woman between 65 and 79 years old with COVID-19, enrolled during active disease.

Only one count was recorded for this clone. CDR3 sequence: CASSEGGWDTEAFF. CDR3 sequence (DNA): TGTGCCAGCAGTGAAGGGGGCTGGGACACTGAAGCTTTCTTT. The chain has TRBV6-1 and TRBJ1-1; possibly TRBD1 for D (5 bases). The CDR3 length is 14 residues. The germline CDR1 and CDR2 sequences are MNHNS and SASEGT. Trimming shortened V by 1 base and J by 3 bases, and 9 bases separated the two germline ends.

The chain carries TRBV5-1 and TRBJ2-3; 14 nucleotides agree with TRBD2. The trim removed 2 bases at V and 5 bases at J, leaving 10 bases unmatched. There are 18 residues in the CDR3. Germline values: CDR1 SGHRS, CDR2 YFSETQ. The CDR3 DNA follows: TGCGCCAGCAGCTTTTTCTTGACTAGCGGGGGGGCAGGAGATACGCAGTATTTT. It specifies CASSFFLTSGGAGDTQYF.

The genes are TRBV7-2 and TRBJ2-5; 8 bases map to TRBD2. CDR3 length: 13 residues. Germline V gene sequence: CDR1 SGHTA, CDR2 FQGNSA. The trim removed 5 bases at V and 5 bases at J, leaving 4 bases unmatched. The chain's CDR3 is CASSTRGGETQYF. CDR3 bases: TGTGCCAGCAGCACCCGGGGGGGGGAGACCCAGTACTTC.

This chain connects TRBV28 to TRBJ1-2; TRBD1 matches at 8 bases. CDR1 MDHEN and CDR2 SYDVKM come from the germline V gene. J gave up 5 bases and V 5 bases, and 10 bases lay outside the gene matches. This CDR3 spans 15 amino acids. The CDR3 coding sequence is TGTGCCAGCAGTGGGGTCCAGGGGGCAGGGTATGGCTACACCTTC. This encodes CASSGVQGAGYGYTF.

This rearrangement joins TRBV27 to TRBJ2-3; possible D gene TRBD2, 7 bases. The CDR3 totals 15 residues. From germline, CDR1 is MNHEY and CDR2 SMNVEV (reference sequence). Trimming took 4 bases from V and 5 from J, leaving 16 bases between them. The CDR3 coding sequence is TGTGCCAGCAGTTCAACTGGGCGGGGGCGAGATACGCAGTATTTT. This sequence encodes CASSSTGRGRDTQYF.

The genes are TRBV3-1 (or the pseudogene TRBV3-2) and TRBJ1-4; tentative D call: TRBD1 (5 bases). V was pared by 4 bases and J by 5 bases, with 8 bases between. The germline V gene encodes CDR1 LGHDT and CDR2 YNNKEL (reference sequence). The CDR3 runs 13 residues. CDR3 sequence: CASSPSGNEKLFF. Written as DNA, the CDR3 is TGTGCCAGCAGCCCGTCAGGGAATGAAAAACTGTTTTTT.

The chain is built from TRBV5-4 and TRBJ1-2, with D perhaps TRBD1 (6 bases). The CDR3 totals 14 residues. Germline CDR1 and CDR2: SGHNT and YYREEE (reference sequence). V was shortened by 3 bases and J by 1 base, with 10 bases between the two germline ends. CDR3 sequence reads: CASSSGTLNYGYTF. Here the CDR3 DNA reads TGTGCCAGCAGCTCCGGGACACTTAACTATGGCTACACCTTC.

The CDR3 reads CASSQRSDTGELFF. CDR3 coding DNA: TGTGCCAGCAGCCAACGGTCGGACACCGGGGAGCTGTTTTTT. The chain is built from TRBV4-2 and TRBJ2-2; D ambiguous. V was cut by 2 bases and J by 3 bases, with 7 bases left in between. Germline loops: CDR1 LGHNA, CDR2 YNFKEQ. The CDR3 is made up of 14 amino acids.

The chain combines TRBV5-1 with TRBJ2-7; no definite D call. Germline values: CDR1 SGHRS, CDR2 YFSETQ. This CDR3 region has 14 residues. The V end lost 4 bases, the J end lost 5 bases, and 16 bases lay between the germline ends. CDR3 sequence reads: CASSPMGLSHEQYF. The CDR3 nucleotides read TGCGCCAGCAGCCCGATGGGCCTCTCACACGAGCAGTACTTC.

This rearrangement joins TRBV27 to TRBJ1-1; 7 bases fit TRBD1. Germline values: CDR1 MNHEY, CDR2 SMNVEV (reference sequence). CDR3 length: 14 residues. Unmatched junction bases numbered 6, after V lost 5 bases and J lost 3 bases. The CDR3 loop is CASSRQGWYTEAFF. The DNA of the CDR3 is TGTGCCAGCAGTAGACAGGGATGGTACACTGAAGCTTTCTTT.

The rearrangement joins TRBV15 to TRBJ2-1; a possible D gene is TRBD2 (6 bases). Deletions cut 0 bases from V and 9 bases from J, with 15 bases between. Germline values: CDR1 LNHNV, CDR2 YYDKDF (reference sequence). The CDR3 has 15 amino acids. The CDR3: CATSRDQLVGGEQFF. CDR3 nucleotides: TGTGCCACCAGCAGAGATCAACTAGTCGGGGGTGAGCAGTTCTTC.

The chain has TRBV6-5 and TRBJ2-5, with D possibly being TRBD2 (7 bases). The CDR3 sequence is 15 residues long. V dropped 8 bases and J dropped 0 bases, with 16 bases sitting between them. Per germline, CDR1 MNHEY and CDR2 SVGAGI. Here the CDR3 reads CASAWAGAYQETQYF. Here the CDR3 DNA reads TGTGCCAGCGCGTGGGCGGGGGCGTACCAAGAGACCCAGTACTTC.

V is TRBV6-1 and J is TRBJ1-1; tentatively, D is TRBD1 (6 bases). The CDR3 has 13 residues. The V gene's germline CDR1 is MNHNS and CDR2 SASEGT. Deletions cut 2 bases from V and 9 bases from J, with 13 bases between. The CDR3 DNA follows: TGTGCCAGCAGTGAATCGCCCCAGGGGAAAGCTTTCTTT. This encodes CASSESPQGKAFF.

The rearrangement links TRBV3-1 (or the pseudogene TRBV3-2) to TRBJ2-5; tentative D call: TRBD2 (6 bases). The CDR3 sequence is 17 residues long. The germline V gene has CDR1 LGHDT and CDR2 YNNKEL (reference sequence). V was cut by 4 bases and J by 2 bases, with 20 bases left in between. The CDR3 here is CASSPRRGTPLQETQYF. DNA for the CDR3: TGTGCCAGCAGCCCCCGACGGGGGACGCCCTTGCAAGAGACCCAGTACTTC.

The chain employs TRBV5-4 and TRBJ1-5; D is unresolved. The CDR3 is 14 residues long. Trimming cost V 0 bases and J 3 bases, with 7 bases left between them. CDR1 and CDR2 (germline): SGHNT, YYREEE (reference sequence). The CDR3 coding sequence is TGTGCCAGCAGCTTGGACGGGTTCAATCAGCCCCAGCATTTT. The encoded protein is CASSLDGFNQPQHF.

CDR3 sequence: CASSLVSGGGNEQFF. The CDR3 nucleotides read TGTGCCAGCAGCTTAGTTAGCGGGGGAGGGAATGAGCAGTTCTTC. The chain couples TRBV7-8 to TRBJ2-1, with 9 bases lining up with TRBD2. Germline lookup yields CDR1 SGHVS and CDR2 FQNEAQ. V dropped 1 base and J dropped 7; count of bases not matched to a gene: 5. CDR3 length equals 15 residues. Using reference TRBV7-8 and TRBJ2-1 for the parts outside the CDR3, the full variable domain is GAGVSQSPRYKVAKRGQDVALRCDPISGHVSLFWYQQALGQGPEFLTYFQNEAQLDKSGLPSDRFFAERPEGSVSTLKIQRTQQEDSAVYLCASSLVSGGGNEQFFGPGTRLTVL.

J is TRBJ2-3 and V is TRBV5-5; TRBD2 might be the D (6 bases). Germline CDR1 reads SGHKS; CDR2 reads YYEKEE (reference sequence). This CDR3 is 18 amino acids long. Trimming shortened V by 3 bases and J by 6 bases, and 26 bases separated the two germline ends. The CDR3 DNA is TGTGCCAGCAGCTACCCCACTGGAGGGCACTATAACGTGGATACGCAGTATTTT. Residues: CASSYPTGGHYNVDTQYF.

The gene calls are TRBV24-1 and TRBJ1-1, with D possibly being TRBD1 (5 bases). Per the germline V gene, CDR1 is KGHDR and CDR2 is SFDVKD. V was pared by 3 bases and J by 6 bases, with 10 bases between. The CDR3 loop spans 13 amino acids. The CDR3 DNA reads as TGTGCCACCAGTGATGGACAAGACTCTGAAGCTTTCTTT. Its protein is CATSDGQDSEAFF.

This chain uses TRBV18 with TRBJ2-7, with 9 bases fitting TRBD1. This CDR3 is 15 amino acids long. Germline V gene lookup returns CDR1 KGHSH and CDR2 LQKENI. The junction had 12 bases not matched to a gene; V was cut back by 8 bases and J by 4 bases. The CDR3 DNA is TGTGCCAGCCGCGACGGGACAGGGATTTTATACGAGCAGTACTTC. Its protein is CASRDGTGILYEQYF.

This clone was counted a few times. V is TRBV15 and J is TRBJ2-1, with D perhaps matching TRBD2 (6 bases). V lost 3 bases and J 1 base, leaving 13 bases between the germline ends. Germline V gene data show CDR1 as LNHNV and CDR2 as YYDKDF (reference sequence). This CDR3 comprises 16 residues. The DNA of the CDR3 is TGTGCCACCAGCAGGTTTGGGGGGTCGTCCTACAATGAGCAGTTCTTC. Amino acid sequence: CATSRFGGSSYNEQFF.

V is TRBV6-5 and J is TRBJ1-4, with 7 bases identical to TRBD1. The trim removed 8 bases at V and 13 bases at J, leaving 10 bases unmatched. The CDR3 is made up of 12 amino acids. Germline V gene lookup returns CDR1 MNHEY and CDR2 SVGAGI. The CDR3 bases are TGTGCCAGCTTGGGGACAGAGAATAGACTGTTTTTT. Its protein is CASLGTENRLFF.

The chain couples TRBV29-1 to TRBJ1-2; D is possibly TRBD1 (6 bases). The CDR3 length is 15 residues. V shed 4 bases and J shed 8 bases, with 23 bases lying between them. Germline loops: CDR1 SQVTM, CDR2 ANQGSEA. The CDR3 reads CSVGKARDIREGYTF. CDR3 sequence (DNA): TGCAGCGTTGGTAAAGCGAGGGACATAAGGGAAGGCTACACCTTC.

This clone showed up just once. V is TRBV12-3 or TRBV12-4 and J is TRBJ1-2; 7 bases fit TRBD1. This CDR3 contains 13 residues. V shed 7 bases, J shed 8 bases, and the junction held 10 bases outside the gene matches. The CDR3 sequence: CASNLDRVSGYTF. In DNA, the CDR3 is TGTGCCAGCAACCTAGACAGGGTGTCAGGCTACACCTTC.

V and J are TRBV27 and TRBJ1-2; tentative D call: TRBD1 (6 bases). CDR3 length: 12 amino acids. Germline values: CDR1 MNHEY, CDR2 SMNVEV (reference sequence). The V gene lost 8 bases and the J gene lost 4 bases, with 11 bases spanning the gap. CDR3 sequence: CASGVDSYGYTF. The CDR3 nucleotides read TGTGCCAGCGGGGTGGACAGCTATGGCTACACCTTC.

This clone was observed once. The chain carries TRBV10-3 and TRBJ1-1; a weak D match, TRBD1 (5 bases). Germline V gives CDR1 ENHRY, CDR2 SYGVKD. The germline V and J ends were trimmed by 8 bases and 1 base, with 14 bases remaining between them. CDR3 length: 14 amino acids. DNA of the CDR3: TGTGCCATCCGGGACTCAAGGACGAACACTGAAGCTTTCTTT. Its translation is CAIRDSRTNTEAFF.

This clone was observed a few times. The rearrangement uses TRBV7-9 and TRBJ2-3; D is possibly TRBD2 (5 bases). The CDR3 spans 18 residues. The V gene lost 5 bases and the J gene lost 4 bases, with 25 bases spanning the gap. Germline V CDR1 and CDR2: SEHNR, FQNEAQ (reference sequence). DNA of the CDR3: TGTGCCAGCAGCCTTCAACCTAAGTCACCCGGAGGCGCAGATACGCAGTATTTT. Residues: CASSLQPKSPGGADTQYF. Full variable domain (rest looked up from reference TRBV7-9 and TRBJ2-3): DTGVSQNPRHKITKRGQNVTFRCDPISEHNRLYWYRQTLGQGPEFLTYFQNEAQLEKSRLLSDRFSAERPKGSFSTLEIQRTEQGDSAMYLCASSLQPKSPGGADTQYFGPGTRLTVL.

This clone was recorded a few times. The CDR3, as DNA: TGTGCCAGCAGGCCCTTCCCAACCGGGACAGGGAGATCACCCCTCCACTTT. Translated: CASRPFPTGTGRSPLHF. This chain connects TRBV7-8 to TRBJ1-6; 9 nucleotides match TRBD1. Germline V gene lookup returns CDR1 SGHVS and CDR2 FQNEAQ. The CDR3 sequence is 17 residues long. V was clipped by 6 bases and J by 10 bases; unmatched bases: 16.

The chain employs TRBV7-8 and TRBJ1-2, with TRBD1 identical over 8 bases. CDR1 is SGHVS, CDR2 FQNEAQ, per germline. J gave up 2 bases and V 1 base, and 0 bases lay outside the gene matches. The CDR3 extends over 14 amino acids. CDR3 region: CASSLGTGNYGYTF. The CDR3 nucleotides read TGTGCCAGCAGCTTAGGGACAGGGAACTATGGCTACACCTTC.